The 8 T cell receptor beta chains presented below share a single source sample, sequenced in a study of shared clonotypes between healthy human individuals. Sequenced by immunoSEQ multiplex PCR; TCRdb stores in-frame clones only, minus some. The sample lists some 1.5 million clones, 95% to 99% seen once, with approximately 0.45% in the top ten. Material for sequencing was naive CD4+ T cells sorted from blood. Noted subset: CD45RA+ positively selected. These receptors came from a man aged 25-40 years in good health.

CDR3 coding DNA: TGTGCCAGCAGCTTGGTGGACAGGGGAGTACCCGAAGCTTTCTTT. It yields the protein CASSLVDRGVPEAFF. The V gene is TRBV5-6, the J gene TRBJ1-1, with 9 bases identical to TRBD1. The ends lost 0 bases at V and 8 bases at J; junction bases unmatched: 8. Germline lookup yields CDR1 SGHDT and CDR2 YYEEEE. This CDR3 has 15 amino acids. Full variable domain (missing parts from reference TRBV5-6 and TRBJ1-1): DAGVTQSPTHLIKTRGQQVTLRCSPKSGHDTVSWYQQALGQGPQFIFQYYEEEERQRGNFPDRFSGHQFPNYSSELNVNALLLGDSALYLCASSLVDRGVPEAFFGQGTRLTVV.

This chain links TRBV6-4 with TRBJ2-1; 8 bases fit TRBD1. The V segment lost 6 bases and the J segment 5 bases; nucleotides outside the gene matches: 3. The CDR3 spans 13 residues. Per the germline V gene, CDR1 is MRHNA and CDR2 is SNTAGT. CDR3 DNA sequence: TGTGCCAGCAGCAGGGACAGGAACAATGAGCAGTTCTTC. It codes for CASSRDRNNEQFF.

The chain has TRBV30 and TRBJ1-3, with 7 positions matching TRBD1. The germline CDR1 and CDR2 sequences are GTSNPN and SVGIG (reference sequence). Trimming took 5 bases from V and 2 from J; bases not matched to a gene: 3. This CDR3 region has 13 residues. The CDR3 DNA reads as TGTGCCTGGGGGACAGTTGCTGGAAACACCATATATTTT. This codes for CAWGTVAGNTIYF. The variable domain in full, with the rest retrieved from reference TRBV30 and TRBJ1-3, is SQTIHQWPATLVQPVGSPLSLECTVEGTSNPNLYWYRQAAGRGLQLLFYSVGIGQISSEVPQNLSASRPQDRQFILSSKKLLLSDSGFYLCAWGTVAGNTIYFGEGSWLTVV.

This sequence joins TRBV6-5 and TRBJ1-2, with TRBD1 matching over 9 bases. The CDR3 has 13 amino acids. With V trimmed by 6 bases and J by 4 bases, 3 bases remained unmatched. CDR1 and CDR2 from the germline V gene are MNHEY and SVGAGI. The CDR3 coding sequence is TGTGCCAGCAGGAAACAGGGGGCCTATGGCTACACCTTC. Its translation: CASRKQGAYGYTF.

V is TRBV18 and J is TRBJ2-2, with D possibly TRBD2 on 6 matching bases. This CDR3 comprises 14 residues. Germline values: CDR1 KGHSH, CDR2 LQKENI. The V end was cut by 3 bases, the J end by 7 bases, with 12 bases between. CDR3 DNA: TGTGCCAGCTCACCCCCCGGGAGAGGCGGGGAGCTGTTTTTT. Protein sequence: CASSPPGRGGELFF. The variable domain in full, with the rest retrieved from reference TRBV18 and TRBJ2-2, is NAGVMQNPRHLVRRRGQEARLRCSPMKGHSHVYWYRQLPEEGLKFMVYLQKENIIDESGMPKERFSAEFPKEGPSILRIQQVVRGDSAAYFCASSPPGRGGELFFGEGSRLTVL.

Comments on this clone: The same CDR3 can be traced to other DNA sequences in this sample. This chain uses TRBV5-5 with TRBJ2-1, with D unresolved. The CDR3 covers 13 residues. Per the germline V gene, CDR1 is SGHKS and CDR2 is YYEKEE (reference sequence). V was clipped by 0 bases and J by 2 bases, with 3 bases between them. The CDR3 is CASSLGPYNEQFF. In DNA form, the CDR3 reads TGTGCCAGCAGCTTGGGTCCCTACAATGAGCAGTTCTTC.

About this clone: The same CDR3 also results from other DNA sequences found in this sample. The rearrangement links TRBV20-1 to TRBJ2-5; D unresolved. Germline-derived CDR1 and CDR2 are DFQATT and SNEGSKA (reference sequence). The CDR3 covers 11 residues. V lost 3 bases to trimming and J lost 2 bases, with 4 bases between them. CDR3 nucleotide sequence: TGCAGTGCTAGCGGACAAGAGACCCAGTACTTC. Amino acid sequence: CSASGQETQYF.

This rearrangement joins TRBV18 to TRBJ2-7; the D gene could be TRBD1 or TRBD2 (5 bases each). CDR1 and CDR2 (germline): KGHSH, LQKENI. CDR3 size: 15 residues. Between the trimmed V and J ends, which lost 5 bases and 5 bases, there was a span of 19 bases. The chain's CDR3 is CASSSIRLKGDEQYF. CDR3 nucleotide sequence: TGTGCCAGCTCATCTATCCGACTAAAAGGGGACGAGCAGTACTTC.